These 21 T cell receptor beta chains were all obtained from the same sample, sequenced in a study of T-cell reconstitution after alpha-beta-depleted transplantation in children. Using unique molecular identifiers, the investigators prepared the TCRbeta library. One entry per CDR3 protein results from TCRdb running MiXCR on the PCR reads. The sample lists around 490,000 distinct CDR3 sequences, around 10% occurring once. Material: PBMCs, mostly from graft donor cells, obtained 180 days after TCRalphabeta/CD19-depleted stem cell transplant. The receptor set was obtained from a female patient between 2 and 15 years old who had a stem cell transplant for aplastic anemia, so the T cells may come from the graft donor.

This clonotype was observed at least ten times. This sequence joins TRBV28 and TRBJ2-4; 7 nucleotides agree with TRBD1. Germline lookup yields CDR1 MDHEN and CDR2 SYDVKM. This CDR3 is built from 16 residues. Trimming cost V 6 bases and J 1 base; bases outside gene matches: 9. The CDR3 spells CASSRGGTAAKNIQYF. The CDR3 DNA reads as TGTGCCAGCAGCCGAGGTGGGACAGCTGCCAAAAACATTCAGTACTTC. The entire variable domain, with the rest obtained from reference TRBV28 and TRBJ2-4, is as follows: DVKVTQSSRYLVKRTGEKVFLECVQDMDHENMFWYRQDPGLGLRLIYFSYDVKMKEKGDIPEGYSVSREKKERFSLILESASTNQTSMYLCASSRGGTAAKNIQYFGAGTRLSVL.

The chain couples TRBV12-3 or TRBV12-4 to TRBJ2-1; 9 bases are a match to TRBD2. J was trimmed by 5 bases and V by 3 bases; bases with no gene match: 2. This CDR3 region has 14 residues. DNA of the CDR3: TGTGCCAGCAGTTTGGCTAGCGGGAACAATGAGCAGTTCTTC. This translates into CASSLASGNNEQFF.

V gene TRBV5-6 combines with J gene TRBJ2-7, with 9 bases that match TRBD2. CDR1 is SGHDT, CDR2 YYEEEE, per germline. This CDR3 region has 16 residues. V lost 0 bases to trimming and J lost 0 bases; unmatched junction nucleotides: 4. CDR3 protein: CASSLGPSGASYEQYF. For the CDR3, the DNA is TGTGCCAGCAGCTTGGGACCTAGCGGGGCCTCCTACGAGCAGTACTTC.

This clonotype came up a few times. CDR3 sequence (DNA): TGTGCCAGCAGCGTACGTGGGGTAACCGAGCAGTACTTC. Protein product: CASSVRGVTEQYF. This chain joins TRBV3-1 and TRBJ2-7; no firm D call. V was clipped by 5 bases and J by 6 bases, with 14 bases between them. The CDR3 is 13 residues long. Germline V gene lookup returns CDR1 LGHDT and CDR2 YNNKEL (reference sequence).

This sequence joins TRBV6-2 or TRBV6-3 and TRBJ2-5, with TRBD2 as a possible D gene (6 bases). The CDR3 is 16 residues long. Germline values: CDR1 MNHEY, CDR2 SVGEGT. Trimming shortened V by 2 bases and J by 0 bases, and 13 bases separated the two germline ends. CDR3 nucleotide sequence: TGTGCCAGCAGTTACCTGTCGGGGGAGAACCAAGAGACCCAGTACTTC. As protein: CASSYLSGENQETQYF.

This clonotype was recorded a few times. The rearrangement uses TRBV29-1 and TRBJ2-2; 7 bases line up with TRBD1. V trimming: 5 bases; J trimming: 4 bases; junction bases outside the gene matches: 10. This CDR3 contains 15 residues. Germline values: CDR1 SQVTM, CDR2 ANQGSEA. CDR3 in amino acids: CSVTGDPPATGELFF. The CDR3 nucleotides are TGCAGCGTTACAGGGGACCCTCCTGCCACCGGGGAGCTGTTTTTT.

The chain links TRBV24-1 to TRBJ1-1, with D uncertain. The CDR3 totals 13 residues. Between the trimmed V and J ends, which lost 0 bases and 5 bases, there was a span of 6 bases. Germline CDR1 is KGHDR and CDR2 is SFDVKD. DNA of the CDR3: TGTGCCACCAGTGATTTGAGGATTACTGAAGCTTTCTTT. It yields the protein CATSDLRITEAFF.

The chain joins TRBV12-3 or TRBV12-4 to TRBJ1-6, with TRBD1 as a possible D gene (5 bases). The CDR3 length is 14 residues. V gave up 0 bases and J gave up 9 bases, with 9 bases separating them. CDR3 nucleotides: TGTGCCAGCAGTTTAGCCGGGGCGGCTTCACCCCTCCACTTT. Residues: CASSLAGAASPLHF.

The V and J genes are TRBV6-2 or TRBV6-3 and TRBJ2-7; perhaps TRBD2 as D (6 bases). CDR3 size: 15 residues. The germline V gene encodes CDR1 MNHEY and CDR2 SVGEGT. The germline V and J ends were trimmed by 8 bases and 7 bases, with 24 bases remaining between them. CDR3 sequence: CASGRTFATAREQYV. DNA of the CDR3: TGTGCCAGCGGGAGGACATTCGCCACCGCTCGGGAGCAGTACGTC.

Ten or more counts support this clonotype. This chain links TRBV20-1 with TRBJ2-1, with 8 bases matching TRBD1. Trimming at V came to 5 bases and at J to 0 bases, leaving 6 bases not matched to a gene. Germline V CDR1 and CDR2: DFQATT, SNEGSKA (reference sequence). The CDR3 extends over 15 amino acids. The CDR3 spells CSAARDRSSYNEQFF. In nucleotides, the CDR3 is TGCAGTGCTGCACGGGACAGGAGCTCCTACAATGAGCAGTTCTTC.

Ten or more counts support this clonotype. V and J are TRBV29-1 and TRBJ2-1; 8 bases align to TRBD2. Germline CDR1 is SQVTM and CDR2 is ANQGSEA. V was pared by 7 bases and J by 3 bases, with 5 bases of the junction left unmatched. The CDR3 runs to 13 residues. DNA of the CDR3: TGCAGCGGATCGGGGGGGAGCTACAATGAGCAGTTCTTC. Residues: CSGSGGSYNEQFF.

This chain connects TRBV20-1 to TRBJ2-7; TRBD1 matches at 7 bases. Germline V gives CDR1 DFQATT, CDR2 SNEGSKA (reference sequence). V gave up 4 bases and J gave up 3 bases; unmatched junction bases: 3. This CDR3 comprises 12 residues. The DNA for the CDR3 is TGCAGTGCTACCCGGGACAGCTACGAGCAGTACTTC. Amino acids: CSATRDSYEQYF.

This clonotype was observed a few times. The chain carries TRBV5-1 and TRBJ2-1, with 11 bases matching TRBD2. Germline V gene sequence: CDR1 SGHRS, CDR2 YFSETQ. The CDR3 length is 15 residues. V lost 3 bases, J lost 5 bases, and 4 bases stayed unmatched. CDR3 sequence reads: CASSSGTSGHNEQFF. The CDR3 DNA follows: TGCGCCAGCAGCTCCGGGACTAGCGGTCACAATGAGCAGTTCTTC.

The rearrangement links TRBV20-1 to TRBJ2-3; D tentatively fits TRBD1 or TRBD2 (6 bases each). The length of the CDR3 is 15 residues. Germline V gives CDR1 DFQATT, CDR2 SNEGSKA (reference sequence). The V gene lost 6 bases and the J gene lost 1 base, with 17 bases spanning the gap. Here the CDR3 DNA reads TGCAGTGCCCCCCCTCGGGGGCACCGCACAGATACGCAGTATTTT. Encoded protein: CSAPPRGHRTDTQYF.

There are a few counts of this clonotype. The V and J genes are TRBV14 and TRBJ2-4; 10 positions agree with TRBD2. V gave up 2 bases and J gave up 6 bases; unmatched junction bases: 7. Germline V gene sequence: CDR1 SGHDN, CDR2 FVKESK. The CDR3 covers 16 residues. In nucleotides, the CDR3 is TGTGCCAGCAGCCAAACAGCGGGGGGGCCCGGAAACATTCAGTACTTC. Residues: CASSQTAGGPGNIQYF.

This clonotype was seen only a few times. This chain uses TRBV5-1 with TRBJ2-5; D is unresolved. The V end was cut by 0 bases, the J end by 6 bases, with 15 bases between. Germline values: CDR1 SGHRS, CDR2 YFSETQ. This CDR3 is 15 amino acids long. The CDR3 region is CASSLEASSSQTQYF. The CDR3 coding sequence is TGCGCCAGCAGCTTGGAGGCTAGTTCTTCTCAGACCCAGTACTTC.

The J gene is TRBJ2-2, the V gene TRBV12-5; D remains ambiguous. This CDR3 is 15 amino acids long. Deletions cut 3 bases from V and 5 bases from J, with 13 bases between. Per germline, CDR1 LGHNT and CDR2 FRNRAP. The CDR3, as DNA: TGTGCTAGTGGTTTCCCCCGGACGGCAACCGGGGAGCTGTTTTTT. It codes for CASGFPRTATGELFF. The full variable domain, in which reference TRBV12-5 and TRBJ2-2 provide the parts outside the CDR3, is DARVTQTPRHKVTEMGQEVTMRCQPILGHNTVFWYRQTMMQGLELLAYFRNRAPLDDSGMPKDRFSAEMPDATLATLKIQPSEPRDSAVYFCASGFPRTATGELFFGEGSRLTVL.

The chain links TRBV12-3 or TRBV12-4 to TRBJ2-1, with D possibly matching TRBD1 (6 bases). V lost 1 base, J lost 0 bases, and 10 bases lay in between. The CDR3 sequence is 16 residues long. The CDR3 protein is CASSLGQVYSYNEQFF. CDR3 nucleotide sequence: TGTGCCAGCAGTTTAGGACAGGTCTACTCCTACAATGAGCAGTTCTTC.

The CDR3 is CASSEGPNSYNEQFF. Written as DNA, the CDR3 is TGTGCCAGCAGTGAGGGACCGAACTCCTACAATGAGCAGTTCTTC. The J gene is TRBJ2-1, the V gene TRBV9; either TRBD1 or TRBD2 may supply D (5 bases each). The germline V gene encodes CDR1 SGDLS and CDR2 YYNGEE. Between the trimmed V and J ends, which lost 5 bases and 0 bases, there was a span of 12 bases. This CDR3 spans 15 amino acids.

V usage is TRBV24-1 and J usage is TRBJ2-1; 13 bases fit TRBD2. The ends lost 3 bases at V and 7 bases at J; junction bases unmatched: 8. The germline V gene encodes CDR1 KGHDR and CDR2 SFDVKD. This CDR3 has 17 residues. The CDR3 DNA reads as TGTGCCACCAGTGATCTTCCACTAGCGGGAGGGCCTAATGAGCAGTTCTTC. This codes for CATSDLPLAGGPNEQFF.

The rearrangement uses TRBV5-1 and TRBJ2-2; D is possibly TRBD2 (6 bases). V was clipped by 4 bases and J by 1 base, with 11 bases between them. Germline V CDR1 and CDR2: SGHRS, YFSETQ. The CDR3 contains 15 residues. The CDR3 nucleotides are TGCGCCAGCAGCGGGACGGGGGAGAACACCGGGGAGCTGTTTTTT. Translating gives CASSGTGENTGELFF.